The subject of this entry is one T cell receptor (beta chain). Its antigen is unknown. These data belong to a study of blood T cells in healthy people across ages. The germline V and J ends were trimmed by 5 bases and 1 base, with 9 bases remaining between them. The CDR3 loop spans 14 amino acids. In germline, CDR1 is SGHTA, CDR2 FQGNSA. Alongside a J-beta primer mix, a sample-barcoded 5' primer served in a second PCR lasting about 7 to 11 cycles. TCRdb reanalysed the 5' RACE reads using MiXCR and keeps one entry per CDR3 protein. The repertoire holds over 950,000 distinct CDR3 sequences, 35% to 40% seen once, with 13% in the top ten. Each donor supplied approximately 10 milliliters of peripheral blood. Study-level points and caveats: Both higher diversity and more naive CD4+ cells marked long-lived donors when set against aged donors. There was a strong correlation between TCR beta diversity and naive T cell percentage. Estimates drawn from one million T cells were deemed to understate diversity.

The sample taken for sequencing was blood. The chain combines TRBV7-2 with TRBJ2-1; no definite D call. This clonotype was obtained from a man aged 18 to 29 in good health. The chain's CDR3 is CASSIVGSYNEQFF. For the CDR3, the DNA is TGTGCCAGCAGCATAGTGGGTTCCTACAATGAGCAGTTCTTC.